This entry concerns a single TCR beta chain. This record comes from a study of CD8 T cells in Susac syndrome. Between the trimmed V and J ends, which lost 6 bases and 9 bases, there was a span of 21 bases. This CDR3 has 15 residues. When the RNA was reverse transcribed, random hexamers were used with an input of about 0.5 to 1 ug. TCRdb reanalysed the immunoSEQ multiplex PCR reads using MiXCR and keeps one entry per CDR3 protein. The table records approximately 230,000 distinct CDR3 sequences, 85% to 95% of them present only once. Negative isolation was applied to CD8+ and CD4+ T cells, and FACS enrichment was applied to TEMRA cells.

This chain joins TRBV12-3 or TRBV12-4 and TRBJ2-1; D possibly corresponds to TRBD1 (6 bases). Sequenced sample: CD4+ T cells from PBMCs. The TCR originated in a human donor with multiple sclerosis. Here the CDR3 reads CASRAGAVVEGEQFF. The CDR3 DNA sequence: TGTGCCAGCAGGGCAGGGGCCGTGGTTGAGGGTGAGCAGTTCTTC.